This is a list of T cell receptor beta chains from one sample in a study of immune evolution from preneoplasia to lung adenocarcinoma. The table came from immunoSEQ multiplex PCR; TCRdb's copy has only in-frame clones and leaves some out. The sample contains several thousand clones, about 86% of which appear only once. Sequenced sample: FFPE invasive lung adenocarcinoma tissue. The receptors were gathered from a person over 45 with lung adenocarcinoma. CDR3s include the opening cysteine and the closing phenylalanine or tryptophan. A D gene is named only where the DNA matches it firmly. The listing skips clone size in some rows; elsewhere it reads once, few, many or a size class.

abundance: -; j_gene: TRBJ2-1; d_gene: -; len: 13; v_gene: TRBV29-1; CDR3aa: CSVDLREESEQFF; CDR3nt: TGCAGCGTTGACCTCAGGGAAGAGAGTGAGCAGTTCTTC
abundance: -; j_gene: TRBJ2-5; d_gene: TRBD1; len: 14; v_gene: TRBV29-1; CDR3aa: CSVETGQGQETQYF; CDR3nt: TGCAGCGTTGAAACGGGACAGGGGCAAGAGACCCAGTACTTC
abundance: -; j_gene: TRBJ2-3; d_gene: -; len: 14; v_gene: TRBV9; CDR3aa: CASSVAGNTDTQYF; CDR3nt: TGTGCCAGCAGCGTAGCGGGGAACACAGATACGCAGTATTTT
abundance: -; j_gene: TRBJ2-7; d_gene: -; len: 13; v_gene: TRBV7-9; CDR3aa: CASSPLGSYEQYF; CDR3nt: TGTGCCAGCAGCCCACTGGGGTCCTACGAGCAGTACTTC
abundance: -; j_gene: TRBJ1-4; d_gene: TRBD1; len: 15; v_gene: TRBV15; CDR3aa: CATSRNRGRREKLFF; CDR3nt: TGTGCCACCAGCAGAAACAGGGGGCGCCGAGAAAAACTGTTTTTT
abundance: -; j_gene: TRBJ2-5; d_gene: TRBD1; len: 13; v_gene: TRBV6-1; CDR3aa: CASPTGGRETQYF; CDR3nt: TGTGCCAGCCCCACAGGGGGCCGGGAGACCCAGTACTTC
abundance: -; j_gene: TRBJ2-1; d_gene: TRBD2; len: 14; v_gene: TRBV29-1; CDR3aa: CSVDIAGDRNEQFF; CDR3nt: TGCAGCGTTGATATAGCGGGAGATAGGAATGAGCAGTTCTTC
abundance: -; j_gene: TRBJ1-2; d_gene: -; len: 15; v_gene: TRBV28; CDR3aa: CASSLYEGQGGGYTF; CDR3nt: TGTGCCAGCAGTTTATATGAGGGGCAGGGCGGTGGCTACACCTTC
abundance: -; j_gene: TRBJ2-1; d_gene: TRBD1; len: 15; v_gene: TRBV5-1; CDR3aa: CASSSGTGTYNEQFF; CDR3nt: TGCGCCAGCAGCTCCGGGACAGGAACTTACAATGAGCAGTTCTTC
abundance: -; j_gene: TRBJ2-5; d_gene: TRBD1; len: 15; v_gene: TRBV6-6; CDR3aa: CASRNRDRVEETQYF; CDR3nt: TGTGCCAGCAGAAACCGGGACAGGGTAGAGGAGACCCAGTACTTC
abundance: -; j_gene: TRBJ2-5; d_gene: -; len: 14; v_gene: TRBV23-1; CDR3aa: CASSPQGYQETQYF; CDR3nt: TGCGCCAGCAGTCCTCAGGGGTACCAAGAGACCCAGTACTTC
abundance: -; j_gene: TRBJ2-4; d_gene: TRBD1; len: 16; v_gene: TRBV18; CDR3aa: CASSPLTGGSKNIQYF; CDR3nt: TGTGCCAGCTCACCACTGACAGGGGGTTCCAAAAACATTCAGTACTTC
abundance: -; j_gene: TRBJ1-4; d_gene: TRBD1; len: 16; v_gene: TRBV7-2; CDR3aa: CASSLGGQGTNEKLFF; CDR3nt: TGTGCCAGCAGCTTAGGGGGACAGGGAACTAATGAAAAACTGTTTTTT
abundance: -; j_gene: TRBJ1-2; d_gene: -; len: 12; v_gene: TRBV29-1; CDR3aa: CSVLDDNYGYTF; CDR3nt: TGCAGCGTATTAGACGATAACTATGGCTACACCTTC
abundance: -; j_gene: TRBJ1-1; d_gene: -; len: 13; v_gene: TRBV18; CDR3aa: CASSPQGGTEAFF; CDR3nt: TGTGCCAGCTCACCACAGGGAGGGACTGAAGCTTTCTTT
abundance: few; j_gene: TRBJ1-1; d_gene: TRBD1; len: 16; v_gene: TRBV5-1; CDR3aa: CASSTNPQGDGTEAFF; CDR3nt: TGCGCCAGCAGCACCAACCCACAGGGGGATGGCACTGAAGCTTTCTTT